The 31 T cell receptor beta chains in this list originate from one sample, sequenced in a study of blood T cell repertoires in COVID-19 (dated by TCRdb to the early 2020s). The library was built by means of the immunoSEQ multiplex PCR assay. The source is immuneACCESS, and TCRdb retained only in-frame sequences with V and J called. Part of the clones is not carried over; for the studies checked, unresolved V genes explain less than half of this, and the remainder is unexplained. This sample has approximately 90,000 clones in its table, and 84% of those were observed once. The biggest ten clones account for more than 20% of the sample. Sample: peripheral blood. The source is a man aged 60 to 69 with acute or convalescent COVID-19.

CDR3 region: CASSIGGGGNQPQHF. DNA for the CDR3: TGTGCCAGTAGTATTGGAGGGGGGGGCAATCAGCCCCAGCATTTT. This chain connects TRBV19 to TRBJ1-5; D may be TRBD1 (6 bases). The CDR3 is 15 amino acids. The V end was cut by 3 bases, the J end by 2 bases, with 11 bases between. Germline V CDR1 and CDR2: LNHDA, SQIVND (reference sequence).

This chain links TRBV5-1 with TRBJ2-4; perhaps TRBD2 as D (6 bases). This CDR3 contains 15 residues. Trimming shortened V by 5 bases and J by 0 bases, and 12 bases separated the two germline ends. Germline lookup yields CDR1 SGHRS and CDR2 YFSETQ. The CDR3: CASSPMGGAKNIQYF. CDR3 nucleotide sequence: TGCGCCAGCAGTCCTATGGGAGGAGCCAAAAACATTCAGTACTTC.

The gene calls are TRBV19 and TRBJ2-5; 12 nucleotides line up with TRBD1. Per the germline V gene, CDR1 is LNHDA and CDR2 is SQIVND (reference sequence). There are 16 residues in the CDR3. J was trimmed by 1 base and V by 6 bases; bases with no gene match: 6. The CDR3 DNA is TGTGCCAGTAGGGGACAGGGGGCGCGCGGCCAAGAGACCCAGTACTTC. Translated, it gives CASRGQGARGQETQYF.

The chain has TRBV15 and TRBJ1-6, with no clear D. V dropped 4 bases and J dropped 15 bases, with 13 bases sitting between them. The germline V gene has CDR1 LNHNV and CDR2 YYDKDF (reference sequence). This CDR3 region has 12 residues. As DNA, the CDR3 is TGTGCCACCAGCAACGAAAGGAGTTACCTCCACTTT. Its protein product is CATSNERSYLHF.

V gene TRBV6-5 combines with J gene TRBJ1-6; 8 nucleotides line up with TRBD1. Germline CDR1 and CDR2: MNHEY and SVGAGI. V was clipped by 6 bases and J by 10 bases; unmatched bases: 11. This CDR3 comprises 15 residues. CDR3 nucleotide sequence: TGTGCCAGCAGCCCCCGCGGGACAGGCATATCACCCCTCCACTTT. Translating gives CASSPRGTGISPLHF.

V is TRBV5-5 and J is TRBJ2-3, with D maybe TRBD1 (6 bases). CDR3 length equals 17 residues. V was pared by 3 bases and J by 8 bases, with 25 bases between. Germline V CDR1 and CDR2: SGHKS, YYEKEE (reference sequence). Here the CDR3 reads CASSYRTAMGIRATQYF. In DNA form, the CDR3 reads TGTGCCAGCAGCTACCGGACAGCCATGGGTATCAGGGCTACGCAGTATTTT.

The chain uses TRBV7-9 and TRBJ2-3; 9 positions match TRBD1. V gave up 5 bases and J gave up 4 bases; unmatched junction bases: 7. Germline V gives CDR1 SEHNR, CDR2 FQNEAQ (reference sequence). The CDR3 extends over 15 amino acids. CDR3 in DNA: TGTGCCAGCAGCCTTGGGGACAGGGTCGCAGATACGCAGTATTTT. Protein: CASSLGDRVADTQYF.

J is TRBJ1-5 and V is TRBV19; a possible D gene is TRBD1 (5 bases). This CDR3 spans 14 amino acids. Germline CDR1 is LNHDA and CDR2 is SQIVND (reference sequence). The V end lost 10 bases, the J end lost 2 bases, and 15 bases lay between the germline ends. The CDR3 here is CATHGGPGNQPQHF. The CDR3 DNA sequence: TGTGCCACCCACGGGGGTCCTGGCAATCAGCCCCAGCATTTT.

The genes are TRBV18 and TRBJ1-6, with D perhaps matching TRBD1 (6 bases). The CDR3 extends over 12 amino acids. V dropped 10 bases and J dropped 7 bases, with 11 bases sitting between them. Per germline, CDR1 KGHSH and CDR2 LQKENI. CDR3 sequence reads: CATAQGNSPLHF. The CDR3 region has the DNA TGTGCCACTGCCCAGGGGAATTCACCCCTCCACTTT.

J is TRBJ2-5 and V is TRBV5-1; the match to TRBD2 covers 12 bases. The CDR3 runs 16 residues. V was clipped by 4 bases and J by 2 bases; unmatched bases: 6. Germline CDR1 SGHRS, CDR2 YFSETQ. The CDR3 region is CASSTRTSGAQETQYF. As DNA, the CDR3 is TGCGCCAGCAGCACCCGGACTAGCGGGGCTCAAGAGACCCAGTACTTC.

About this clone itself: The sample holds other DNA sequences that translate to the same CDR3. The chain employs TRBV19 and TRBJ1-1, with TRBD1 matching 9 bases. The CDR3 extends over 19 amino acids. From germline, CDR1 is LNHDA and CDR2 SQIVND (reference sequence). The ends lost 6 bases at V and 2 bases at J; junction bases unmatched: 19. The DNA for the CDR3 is TGTGCCAGTAGAAAACCGTCAAAACTGACAGGGGGTTTTAACACTGAAGCTTTCTTT. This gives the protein CASRKPSKLTGGFNTEAFF.

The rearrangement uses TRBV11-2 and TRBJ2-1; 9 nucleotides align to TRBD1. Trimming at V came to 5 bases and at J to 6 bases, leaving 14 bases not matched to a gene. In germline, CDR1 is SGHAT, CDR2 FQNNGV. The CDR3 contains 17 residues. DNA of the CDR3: TGTGCCAGCAGCCCATACTCAATGGACAGGGGAGGCAATGAGCAGTTCTTC. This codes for CASSPYSMDRGGNEQFF.

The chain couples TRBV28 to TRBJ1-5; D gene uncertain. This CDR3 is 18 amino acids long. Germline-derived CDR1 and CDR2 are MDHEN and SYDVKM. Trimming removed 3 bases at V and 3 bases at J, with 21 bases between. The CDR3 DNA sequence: TGTGCCAGCAGTTTTAGGGCCACCCTGGCGACTATCAATCAGCCCCAGCATTTT. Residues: CASSFRATLATINQPQHF.

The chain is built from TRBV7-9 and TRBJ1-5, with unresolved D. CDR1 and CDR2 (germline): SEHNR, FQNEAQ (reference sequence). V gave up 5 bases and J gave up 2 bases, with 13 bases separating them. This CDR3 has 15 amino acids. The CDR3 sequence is CASSHGGVGNQPQHF. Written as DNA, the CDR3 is TGTGCCAGCAGCCATGGAGGTGTCGGCAATCAGCCCCAGCATTTT.

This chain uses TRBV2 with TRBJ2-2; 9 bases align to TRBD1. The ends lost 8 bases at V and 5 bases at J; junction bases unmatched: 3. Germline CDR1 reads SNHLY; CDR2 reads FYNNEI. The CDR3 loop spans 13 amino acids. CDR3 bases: TGTGCCAGCCGACAGGGGGAGACCGGGGAGCTGTTTTTT. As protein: CASRQGETGELFF.

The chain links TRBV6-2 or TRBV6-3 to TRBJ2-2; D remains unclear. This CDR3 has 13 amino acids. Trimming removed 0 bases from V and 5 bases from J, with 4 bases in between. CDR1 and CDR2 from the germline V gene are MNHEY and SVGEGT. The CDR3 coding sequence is TGTGCCAGCAGTTACTCTCGGACCGGGGAGCTGTTTTTT. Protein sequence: CASSYSRTGELFF.

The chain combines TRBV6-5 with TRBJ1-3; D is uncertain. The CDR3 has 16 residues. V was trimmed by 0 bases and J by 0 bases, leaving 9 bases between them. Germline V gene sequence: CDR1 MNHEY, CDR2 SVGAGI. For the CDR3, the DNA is TGTGCCAGCAGTTACTCGAGACCGGGCTCTGGAAACACCATATATTTT. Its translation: CASSYSRPGSGNTIYF.

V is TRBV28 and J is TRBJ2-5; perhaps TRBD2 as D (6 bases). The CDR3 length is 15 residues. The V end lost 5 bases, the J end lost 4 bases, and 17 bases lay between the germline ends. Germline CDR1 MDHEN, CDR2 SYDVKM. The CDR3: CASSPPKTSLETQYF. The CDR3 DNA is TGTGCCAGCAGTCCCCCCAAAACTAGCCTAGAGACCCAGTACTTC.

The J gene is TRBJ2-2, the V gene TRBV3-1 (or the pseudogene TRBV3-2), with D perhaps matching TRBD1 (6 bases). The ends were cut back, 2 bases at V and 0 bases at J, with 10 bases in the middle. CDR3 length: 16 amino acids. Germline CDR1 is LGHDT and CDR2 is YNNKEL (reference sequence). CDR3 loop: CASSQRQGTNTGELFF. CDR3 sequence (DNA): TGTGCCAGCAGCCAAAGGCAGGGGACGAACACCGGGGAGCTGTTTTTT.

CDR3 protein: CASSLSSLSYNEQFF. The CDR3 bases are TGTGCCAGCAGCTTATCTAGTCTCTCCTACAATGAGCAGTTCTTC. This chain uses TRBV7-3 with TRBJ2-1; D gene unclear. The ends were cut back, 2 bases at V and 0 bases at J, with 8 bases in the middle. This CDR3 has 15 residues. Per the germline V gene, CDR1 is SGHTA and CDR2 is FQGTGA.

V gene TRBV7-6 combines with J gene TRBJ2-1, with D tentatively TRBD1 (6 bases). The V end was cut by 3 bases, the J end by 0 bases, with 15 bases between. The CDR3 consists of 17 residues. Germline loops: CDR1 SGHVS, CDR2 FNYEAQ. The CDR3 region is CASSFTPPGVSYNEQFF. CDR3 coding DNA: TGTGCCAGCAGCTTCACCCCTCCAGGGGTCTCCTACAATGAGCAGTTCTTC.

CDR3 region: CASSLLRDSNYGYTF. In DNA form, the CDR3 reads TGTGCCAGCAGCCTTCTCCGGGACAGTAACTATGGCTACACCTTC. V and J are TRBV11-2 and TRBJ1-2, with 7 bases aligning to TRBD1. The V gene end was trimmed by 5 bases and the J gene end by 1 base; junction bases not matched to a gene: 7. The CDR3 consists of 15 residues. The germline V gene encodes CDR1 SGHAT and CDR2 FQNNGV.

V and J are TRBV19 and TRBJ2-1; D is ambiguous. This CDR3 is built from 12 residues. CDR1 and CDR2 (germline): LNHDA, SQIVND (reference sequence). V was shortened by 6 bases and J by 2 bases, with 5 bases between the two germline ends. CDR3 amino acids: CASSLPYNEQFF. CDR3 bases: TGTGCCAGTAGCCTACCCTACAATGAGCAGTTCTTC. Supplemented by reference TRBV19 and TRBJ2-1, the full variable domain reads DGGITQSPKYLFRKEGQNVTLSCEQNLNHDAMYWYRQDPGQGLRLIYYSQIVNDFQKGDIAEGYSVSREKKESFPLTVTSAQKNPTAFYLCASSLPYNEQFFGPGTRLTVL.

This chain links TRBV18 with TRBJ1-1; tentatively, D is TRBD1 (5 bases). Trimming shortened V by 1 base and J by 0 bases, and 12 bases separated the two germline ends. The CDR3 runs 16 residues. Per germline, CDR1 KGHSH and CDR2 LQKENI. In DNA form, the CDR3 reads TGTGCCAGCTCACCACGAACGACAGATTTGAACACTGAAGCTTTCTTT. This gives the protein CASSPRTTDLNTEAFF.

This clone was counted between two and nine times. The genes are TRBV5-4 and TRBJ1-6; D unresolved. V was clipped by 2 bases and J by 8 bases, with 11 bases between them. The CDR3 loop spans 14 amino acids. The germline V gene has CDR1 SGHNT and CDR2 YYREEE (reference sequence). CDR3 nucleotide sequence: TGTGCCAGCAGCTTTGGAGGGAACGATTCACCCCTCCACTTT. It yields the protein CASSFGGNDSPLHF.

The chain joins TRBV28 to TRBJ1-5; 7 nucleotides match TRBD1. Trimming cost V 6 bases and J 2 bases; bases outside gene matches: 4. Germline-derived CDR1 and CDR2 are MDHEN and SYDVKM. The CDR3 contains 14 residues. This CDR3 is CASRRQGGNQPQHF. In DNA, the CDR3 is TGTGCCAGCAGAAGACAGGGAGGCAATCAGCCCCAGCATTTT.

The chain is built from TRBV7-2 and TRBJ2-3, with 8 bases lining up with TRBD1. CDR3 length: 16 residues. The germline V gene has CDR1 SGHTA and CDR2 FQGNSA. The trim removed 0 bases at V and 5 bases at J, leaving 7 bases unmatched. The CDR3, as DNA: TGTGCCAGCAGCTTAGCGCGCAGGGGGCTCAGAGATACGCAGTATTTT. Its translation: CASSLARRGLRDTQYF.

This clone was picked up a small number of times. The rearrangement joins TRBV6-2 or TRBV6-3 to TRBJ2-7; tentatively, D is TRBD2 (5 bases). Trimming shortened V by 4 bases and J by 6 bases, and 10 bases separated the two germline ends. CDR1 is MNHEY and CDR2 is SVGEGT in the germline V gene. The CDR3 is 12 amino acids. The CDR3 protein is CASSLYGGEQYF. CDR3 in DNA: TGTGCCAGCAGTTTATACGGAGGCGAGCAGTACTTC.

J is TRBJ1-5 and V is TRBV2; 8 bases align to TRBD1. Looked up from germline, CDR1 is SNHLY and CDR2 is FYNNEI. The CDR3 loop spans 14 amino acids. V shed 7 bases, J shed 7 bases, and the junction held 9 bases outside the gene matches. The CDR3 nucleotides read TGTGCCAGCACCGACGACAGGGGAGGCCAGCCCCAGCATTTT. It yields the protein CASTDDRGGQPQHF.

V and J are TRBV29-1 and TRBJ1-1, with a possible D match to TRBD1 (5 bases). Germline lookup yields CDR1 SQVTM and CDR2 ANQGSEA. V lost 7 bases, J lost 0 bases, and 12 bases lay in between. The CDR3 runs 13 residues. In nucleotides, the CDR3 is TGCAGCGCCAAAGACAGACTGAACACTGAAGCTTTCTTT. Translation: CSAKDRLNTEAFF.

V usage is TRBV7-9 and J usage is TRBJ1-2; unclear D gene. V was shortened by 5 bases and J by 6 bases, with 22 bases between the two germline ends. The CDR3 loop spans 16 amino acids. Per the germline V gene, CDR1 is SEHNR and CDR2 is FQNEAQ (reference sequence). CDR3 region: CASSHALAGSKDGYTF. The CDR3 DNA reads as TGTGCCAGCAGCCATGCCCTGGCAGGTTCGAAGGATGGCTACACCTTC.